These T cell receptor beta chains were read from a single sample in a study of long-term antiretroviral therapy in people with HIV. Data came from immunoSEQ multiplex PCR; TCRdb stores just in-frame clones and leaves some out. The data show around 8,800 clones, around 73% seen once. Sequenced here: unsorted PBMCs, sampled 0.4 years before starting antiretroviral therapy. The origin of the receptors is a young man with HIV. The CDR3 runs from the conserved cysteine through the conserved F or W. A D gene is named only where the DNA matches it firmly. The listing skips clone size in some rows; elsewhere it reads once, few, many or a size class.

v_call	d_call	j_call	clone_size	cdr3_nt	cdr3_aa
TRBV19	TRBD1	TRBJ1-4	.	TGTGCCAGTAGTATTCCGACAGGGGGACGTGAAAAACTGTTTTTT	CASSIPTGGREKLFF
TRBV5-1	TRBD1	TRBJ1-6	few	TGCGCCAGCAGCTTGCAGGGGGCAACTTCACCCCTCCACTTT	CASSLQGATSPLHF
TRBV30	.	TRBJ1-6	.	TGTGCCTGGATGGTCACGAATTCACCCCTCCACTTT	CAWMVTNSPLHF
TRBV5-6	.	TRBJ2-1	.	TGTGCCAGCAGCTTGCCCCCGGTGGGGGCCTACAATGAGCAGTTCTTC	CASSLPPVGAYNEQFF
TRBV7-6	.	TRBJ2-3	.	TGTGCCAGCAGCTTTGGCGGGGGCTACACAGATACGCAGTATTTT	CASSFGGGYTDTQYF
TRBV10-3	TRBD1	TRBJ1-4	.	TGTGCCTCAAGGGACAGCGTTAATGAAAAACTGTTTTTT	CASRDSVNEKLFF
TRBV27	TRBD1	TRBJ1-6	.	TGTGCCAGCAGGAGCGGGACAGGGGATAATTCACCCCTCCACTTT	CASRSGTGDNSPLHF
TRBV7-6	.	TRBJ1-5	.	TGTGCCAGCAGCTTATTTGCAGGTAGCAATCAGCCCCAGCATTTT	CASSLFAGSNQPQHF
TRBV27	.	TRBJ1-5	.	TGTGCCAGCAGTTTACATAGCAATCAGCCCCAGCATTTT	CASSLHSNQPQHF
TRBV11-2	TRBD2	TRBJ2-7	.	TGTGCCAGCAGCTTTCTCGGGAGGGTGTACGAGCAGTACTTC	CASSFLGRVYEQYF
TRBV27	TRBD2	TRBJ2-7	.	TGTGCCAGCAGTTGGGGCGGGAGGAACGACGAGCAGTACTTC	CASSWGGRNDEQYF
TRBV27	.	TRBJ2-7	.	TGTGCCAGCAGTTCGGGGGTTTCGGCCTACGAGCAGTACTTC	CASSSGVSAYEQYF
TRBV10-3	TRBD1	TRBJ1-2	once	TGTGCCAGCAGTGAAGGGACAGGGGTATGGATCTATGGCTACACCTTC	CASSEGTGVWIYGYTF
TRBV5-4	.	TRBJ1-2	few	TGTGCCAGCAGGTTCGGTTGGGAAAGAGGGTATAGGGGCTACACCTTC	CASRFGWERGYRGYTF
TRBV4-1	.	TRBJ1-2	.	TGCGCCAGCAGCCAATTCCCGACAGATGCCTACTATGGCTACACCTTC	CASSQFPTDAYYGYTF
TRBV19	.	TRBJ2-7	.	TGTGCCAGTATGCCGGAAGGCGGCCGTAGGGAGCAGTACTTC	CASMPEGGRREQYF
TRBV25-1	.	TRBJ1-6	.	TGTGCCAGCGAGAGCTCCTATAATTCACCCCTCCACTTT	CASESSYNSPLHF
TRBV27	.	TRBJ2-7	.	TGTGCCAGCAGTTTAAGATTCACCTACGAGCAGTACTTT	CASSLRFTYEQYF
TRBV5-1	.	TRBJ2-7	.	TGCGCCAGCAGCCCAGACGAGATCACCTACGAGCAGTACTTC	CASSPDEITYEQYF
TRBV6-4	.	TRBJ1-5	.	TGTGCCAGCAGTGACGGGGGGTCATGGGGCAATCAGCCCCAGCATTTT	CASSDGGSWGNQPQHF
TRBV9	TRBD1	TRBJ2-7	.	TGTGCCAGCAGCGTAGGCACAGGGGGGTTTACCTACGAGCAGTACTTC	CASSVGTGGFTYEQYF
TRBV28	.	TRBJ1-5	.	TGTGCCAGCAGTTTATCCCCAGGGCCCACCAATCAGCCCCAGCATTTT	CASSLSPGPTNQPQHF
TRBV2	.	TRBJ1-5	.	TGTGCCAGCAGTGTTACAGGCCCTGCCGATCAGCCCCAGCATTTT	CASSVTGPADQPQHF
TRBV7-2	.	TRBJ1-1	.	TGTGCCAGCAGCTCCCGACAGAGAATGAACACTGAAGCTTTCTTT	CASSSRQRMNTEAFF
TRBV6-5	TRBD1	TRBJ2-7	.	TGTGCCAGCAGCCTCGGACAGGGGCTCGCTTACGAGCAGTACTTC	CASSLGQGLAYEQYF
TRBV10-2	TRBD2	TRBJ2-1	.	TGCGCCAGCAGGGGCCCGGGACTAGCGAGAGGATCGCAGTTCTTC	CASRGPGLARGSQFF
TRBV5-1	.	TRBJ1-6	few	TGCGCCAGCAGCTCTGACAGAACTTCACCCCTCCACTTT	CASSSDRTSPLHF
TRBV9	.	TRBJ2-7	.	TGTGCCAGCAGCGTAGGACTAGAATCCTACGAGCAGTACTTC	CASSVGLESYEQYF
TRBV7-9	.	TRBJ2-3	once	TGTGCCAGCAGCTTAGGGGAGTCTAGCACAGATACGCAGTATTTT	CASSLGESSTDTQYF
TRBV29-1	.	TRBJ2-2	once	TGCAGCGTTGAAGGCCACAACACCGGGGAGCTGTTTTTT	CSVEGHNTGELFF
TRBV6-5	.	TRBJ1-4	.	TGTGCCAGCAGAACCTGGGGGGTGGATGAAAAACTGTTTTTT	CASRTWGVDEKLFF
TRBV7-2	.	TRBJ2-7	.	TGTGCCAGCAGCTCTTTTAGCTCCTACGAGCAGTACTTC	CASSSFSSYEQYF
TRBV5-4	TRBD2	TRBJ2-7	.	TGTGCCAGCAGCGGGCCGCCGGCAGGTACTAGCGGGGCGCCTCGCTACGAGCAGTACTTC	CASSGPPAGTSGAPRYEQYF
TRBV5-4	.	TRBJ2-7	.	TGTGCCAGCAGCTTGACCGGGGGACCCTCCTACGAGCAGTACTTC	CASSLTGGPSYEQYF